This TCR beta chain appears in the sequencing data of a study of identical twins. Notes on the study in general: Zero-insertion findings could be partly confounded by invariant cells (MAIT and iNKT cells). Insertions ran lower in abundant cord blood beta clonotypes, though not in memory repertoires.

Healthy Caucasians, and only they, were the donors. A universal primer site arose from template switching, and cDNA bore unique molecular identifiers. TCRdb analysed the 5' RACE reads with MiXCR anew, one entry per CDR3 protein. The sample includes roughly 260,000 distinct CDR3 sequences, 6% to 8% seen only once; the top ten take around 5%. Of note for this clonotype: Its target is not known.

The CDR3 is made up of 13 amino acids. Germline assignment: CDR1 MNHEY and CDR2 SMNVEV (reference sequence). Trimming removed 5 bases from V and 5 bases from J; junction bases left unmatched: 5. This same sample was also part of a study on yellow fever vaccine responses in identical twins.

Specimen: CD8+ T cells sorted from blood. The sequence was collected from a woman aged 18-29 years in good health. V and J are TRBV27 and TRBJ1-2, with 7 bases identical to TRBD1. CDR3 sequence reads: CASSNRDSYGYTF. CDR3 nucleotide sequence: TGTGCCAGCAGTAACCGGGACAGTTATGGCTACACCTTC.